Presented here are 8 T cell receptor beta chains from one specimen sequenced in a study of T cells after yellow fever vaccination. Each CDR3 protein gets one entry after TCRdb re-called the 5' RACE reads with MiXCR. This table holds approximately 300,000 distinct CDR3 sequences, over 10% found once. The sample in question was CD4+ T cells sorted from PBMCs, obtained 45 days after the yellow fever booster vaccination. These receptors were collected from a young man who received the YFV17D yellow fever vaccine.

This clonotype has only a few counts. J is TRBJ2-2 and V is TRBV24-1; D perhaps matches TRBD1 (5 bases). Germline V CDR1 and CDR2: KGHDR, SFDVKD. The germline V and J ends were trimmed by 10 bases and 5 bases, with 7 bases remaining between them. There are 11 residues in the CDR3. The CDR3 DNA is TGTGCCACGCAGGGAACCGGGGAGCTGTTTTTT. Protein sequence: CATQGTGELFF.

The chain carries TRBV19 and TRBJ2-5; D is tentatively TRBD1 or TRBD2 (5 bases each). The CDR3 covers 15 residues. Per the germline V gene, CDR1 is LNHDA and CDR2 is SQIVND (reference sequence). V lost 3 bases to trimming and J lost 0 bases, with 11 bases between them. The CDR3 sequence: CASSIGTAYQETQYF. CDR3 sequence (DNA): TGTGCCAGTAGTATTGGGACGGCTTACCAAGAGACCCAGTACTTC.

The chain is built from TRBV20-1 and TRBJ2-3; D possibly corresponds to TRBD2 (5 bases). CDR3 length equals 16 residues. Trimming removed 4 bases at V and 2 bases at J, with 19 bases between. Germline CDR1 reads DFQATT; CDR2 reads SNEGSKA (reference sequence). In nucleotides, the CDR3 is TGCAGTGCTACTCACGGTTCCGAGGGTACCACAGATACGCAGTATTTT. It yields the protein CSATHGSEGTTDTQYF.

The genes are TRBV6-2 or TRBV6-3 and TRBJ1-1, with D unresolved. The CDR3 is 16 residues long. Germline lookup yields CDR1 MNHEY and CDR2 SVGEGT. V shed 6 bases and J shed 1 base, with 18 bases lying between them. The CDR3 nucleotides are TGTGCCAGCAGCCTACCAGCCCCCGGAAAGAACACTGAAGCTTTCTTT. It translates to CASSLPAPGKNTEAFF.

Remarks on this clonotype: Possible read error: a much larger clone is one base away. The rearrangement joins TRBV29-1 to TRBJ2-5, with no clear D. This CDR3 is 15 amino acids long. Germline loops: CDR1 SQVTM, CDR2 ANQGSEA. This CDR3 reads CSASPFFTYHETQYF. CDR3 DNA: TGCAGCGCAAGCCCCTTCTTTACATACCATGAGACCCAGTACTTC.

This clonotype was detected a few times. The genes are TRBV6-1 and TRBJ1-1; D might be TRBD1 (5 bases). The CDR3 covers 14 residues. Germline-derived CDR1 and CDR2 are MNHNS and SASEGT. The germline V and J ends were trimmed by 6 bases and 7 bases, with 18 bases remaining between them. The CDR3 DNA is TGTGCCAGCAGCCCCCCGGGGGACTACGTTGAAGCTTTCTTT. Protein: CASSPPGDYVEAFF.

As regards this clonotype: Given a much more abundant clone one base away, this may be a read error. The chain is built from TRBV11-2 and TRBJ2-7; a weak D match, TRBD1 (6 bases). In germline, CDR1 is SGHAT, CDR2 FQNNGV. The CDR3 length is 12 residues. V was cut by 9 bases and J by 6 bases, with 15 bases left in between. The CDR3 protein is CARSVRGFEQYF. The CDR3 DNA reads as TGTGCCAGAAGCGTCAGGGGTTTCGAGCAGTACTTC.

This clonotype was recorded at least ten times. V is TRBV4-2 and J is TRBJ2-5; 8 nucleotides align to TRBD2. This CDR3 is 16 amino acids long. V shed 4 bases and J 2 bases; nucleotides not matched to a gene: 9. CDR1 LGHNA and CDR2 YNFKEQ come from the germline V gene. This chain's CDR3 is CASSPLGGRIQETQYF. The CDR3 DNA is TGTGCCAGCAGCCCCCTGGGCGGGAGGATTCAAGAGACCCAGTACTTC.